The text below deals with one T cell receptor beta chain. This sample was included in a study of blood T cell repertoires in COVID-19. The V and J ends lost 10 bases and 4 bases respectively, with 23 bases between them. This CDR3 has 15 residues. Germline CDR1 and CDR2: MNHEY and SMNVEV (reference sequence). Profiling relied on immunoSEQ multiplex PCR, and the TCRdb table lists in-frame clones only, not all of them. The top ten hold under 2% of the sample, which has around 200,000 clones, 88% seen once. What was sequenced was peripheral blood. This TCR was sampled from a man aged 18 to 30 with active or convalescent COVID-19. The chain is built from TRBV27 and TRBJ2-7; a possible D gene is TRBD1 (6 bases). CDR3 DNA sequence: TGTGCCACCACGTCGTTGTCATCAGGGGAGTACGAGCAGTACTTC. This gives the protein CATTSLSSGEYEQYF.